This TCR beta chain was retrieved from a study of cytomegalovirus exposure and HLA in healthy donors. Looking at the study overall: Researchers found that roughly 80% of over 350 genotyped donors fell within the Caucasian-associated ancestry cluster. Study-level results: In an earlier analysis, most TCR beta V segments were productive about 90% or about 30% of the time.

A note on this clone: Its antigen is unknown.

The CDR3 consists of 17 residues. The V gene end was trimmed by 5 bases and the J gene end by 5 bases; junction bases not matched to a gene: 16. Germline V gene data show CDR1 as MNHEY and CDR2 as SMNVEV (reference sequence). Primers for the PCR totalled 60 Vbeta and 13 Jbeta. Only in-frame clones appear in the TCRdb table, and some are missing; sequencing was by immunoSEQ multiplex PCR. The sample lists roughly 200,000 clones, more than 65% occurring once. This sequence was found in a female donor in good health and CMV-seronegative. Sequencing was done on a sample of PBMCs. The chain has TRBV27 and TRBJ2-7; 9 bases fit TRBD1. CDR3 nucleotides: TGTGCCAGCAGTCTCCTCCGGGACAGGGATTTATTGAACGAGCAGTACTTC. It specifies CASSLLRDRDLLNEQYF.